The 10 T cell receptor beta chains reported below all come from one sample, sequenced in a study of technical replicates of blood from a few donors. Profiling relied on immunoSEQ multiplex PCR, and the TCRdb table lists in-frame clones only, not all of them. The sample consists of about 93,000 clones, around 96% of them appearing once. Sequences were obtained from T cells isolated from PBMCs. The receptors here all came from a human donor in good health.

The genes are TRBV6-1 and TRBJ1-3; 8 bases are a match to TRBD1. The V and J ends lost 3 bases and 8 bases, in that order; junction bases with no gene match: 6. The CDR3 has 14 amino acids. Germline loops: CDR1 MNHNS, CDR2 SASEGT. CDR3 nucleotide sequence: TGTGCCAGCAGTGATGGGACAGGAAGGGACACCATATATTTT. Encoded protein: CASSDGTGRDTIYF.

This rearrangement joins TRBV5-1 to TRBJ2-7, with D possibly TRBD2 on 6 matching bases. Germline-derived CDR1 and CDR2 are SGHRS and YFSETQ. Trimming shortened V by 3 bases and J by 7 bases, and 17 bases separated the two germline ends. The CDR3 runs 14 residues. Written as DNA, the CDR3 is TGCGCCAGCAGCTCTGGGGGAGGCCCGGGTGAGCAGTACTTC. Amino acids: CASSSGGGPGEQYF. Based on the CDR3 plus reference TRBV5-1 and TRBJ2-7, the full variable domain is KAGVTQTPRYLIKTRGQQVTLSCSPISGHRSVSWYQQTPGQGLQFLFEYFSETQRNKGNFPGRFSGRQFSNSRSEMNVSTLELGDSALYLCASSSGGGPGEQYFGPGTRLTVT.

The chain has TRBV27 and TRBJ2-5; D possibly corresponds to TRBD2 (5 bases). CDR3 length: 15 amino acids. V lost 6 bases and J lost 1, with 15 bases in between. CDR1 is MNHEY and CDR2 is SMNVEV in the germline V gene (reference sequence). CDR3 amino acids: CASSRGVNVQETQYF. CDR3 coding DNA: TGTGCCAGCAGCCGGGGAGTTAATGTCCAAGAGACCCAGTACTTC.

J is TRBJ2-7 and V is TRBV27; possibly TRBD1 for D (5 bases). Trimming pared 7 bases from V and 2 bases from J, leaving 15 bases between. Germline V gene data show CDR1 as MNHEY and CDR2 as SMNVEV (reference sequence). The CDR3 contains 14 residues. The CDR3 sequence is CASNTYDSPYEQYF. In nucleotides, the CDR3 is TGTGCCAGCAATACGTACGACAGTCCCTACGAGCAGTACTTC.

The chain has TRBV6-5 and TRBJ1-1; D might be TRBD1 (5 bases). CDR3 length: 15 amino acids. Looked up from germline, CDR1 is MNHEY and CDR2 is SVGAGI. V was clipped by 2 bases and J by 3 bases, with 13 bases between them. The CDR3 protein is CASSYRRTSDTEAFF. The CDR3 nucleotides read TGTGCCAGCAGTTACCGAAGGACATCCGACACTGAAGCTTTCTTT.

The CDR3 DNA reads TGTGCCAGCGGGGGGACGGTGCAAAACATTCAGTACTTC. It encodes CASGGTVQNIQYF. The genes are TRBV6-5 and TRBJ2-4, with D perhaps matching TRBD2 (6 bases). Trimming pared 8 bases from V and 5 bases from J, leaving 13 bases between. The CDR3 consists of 13 residues. Per germline, CDR1 MNHEY and CDR2 SVGAGI.

The rearrangement joins TRBV6-5 to TRBJ1-2, with 8 bases aligning to TRBD1. The CDR3 covers 15 residues. Unmatched junction bases numbered 6, after V lost 2 bases and J lost 4 bases. Per germline, CDR1 MNHEY and CDR2 SVGAGI. The CDR3 nucleotides read TGTGCCAGCAGTTACCGGGACAGGAGAACCTATGGCTACACCTTC. Residues: CASSYRDRRTYGYTF.

With regard to this clone: The same CDR3 also results from other DNA sequences found in this sample. The chain combines TRBV29-1 with TRBJ2-3; 7 positions agree with TRBD2. CDR3 length equals 13 residues. CDR1 and CDR2 (germline): SQVTM, ANQGSEA. V trimming: 3 bases; J trimming: 4 bases; junction bases outside the gene matches: 4. CDR3 amino acids: CSVDGLAADTQYF. The CDR3 region has the DNA TGCAGCGTTGACGGGCTAGCGGCAGATACGCAGTATTTT.

This clone was observed a few times. V and J are TRBV4-1 and TRBJ1-1; D not resolved. Per the germline V gene, CDR1 is MGHRA and CDR2 is YSYEKL. This CDR3 region has 15 residues. The ends were cut back, 3 bases at V and 5 bases at J, with 16 bases in the middle. The CDR3 coding sequence is TGCGCCAGCAGCCAGGGTGGAGGGAAGCGGACTGAAGCTTTCTTT. Translation: CASSQGGGKRTEAFF.

The chain couples TRBV28 to TRBJ1-5; possibly TRBD1 for D (5 bases). The germline V gene encodes CDR1 MDHEN and CDR2 SYDVKM. V lost 3 bases to trimming and J lost 4 bases, with 10 bases between them. The length of the CDR3 is 14 residues. The CDR3 reads CASSFIRANQPQHF. The CDR3 DNA reads as TGTGCCAGCAGTTTCATCAGGGCTAATCAGCCCCAGCATTTT.